Sequencing of this TCR beta chain was carried out in a study of T cells after yellow fever vaccination. This clonotype was detected ten times or more. The CDR3 sequence is 16 residues long. Trimming pared 2 bases from V and 1 base from J, leaving 15 bases between. The germline CDR1 and CDR2 sequences are LGHDT and YNNKEL (reference sequence). Findings of the study overall: Most primary-vaccination clones reappeared after the booster (approximately 97% CD4, 88% CD8). There was a small share of clonotypes that showed up in both the CD4 and CD8 compartments. The secondary response was weaker, and its peak arrived faster, on day 5 versus 15.

Conversion of TCR transcripts into cDNA relied on 5'RACE template switching, which added a universal primer site and UMIs. TCRdb re-called the 5' RACE reads with MiXCR, one entry per CDR3 protein. The sample lists 12,000 to 15,000 distinct CDR3 sequences; 7.3% were seen once. This receptor was taken from a man between 18 and 35 years old who received the YFV17D yellow fever vaccine. This chain uses TRBV3-1 with TRBJ2-7, with TRBD1 as a possible D gene (6 bases). Material: PBMCs, either bulk or a sorted T-cell subset (CD4+, CD8+, memory, or dextramer-sorted; not recorded which), obtained on the day of the yellow fever booster vaccination. The CDR3 loop reads CASSQYNLRGSYEQYF. In DNA form, the CDR3 reads TGTGCCAGCAGCCAATACAATCTCAGGGGATCCTACGAGCAGTACTTC.